These 8 T cell receptor beta chains were all obtained from the same sample, sequenced in a study of blood T cell repertoires in COVID-19. Libraries were prepared by immunoSEQ multiplex PCR; TCRdb keeps only in-frame clonotypes and omits some of them. The sample yields roughly 200,000 clones, over 75% seen once. The sample comprised peripheral blood. Receptors originate from a man aged 45-60 years with acute or convalescent COVID-19.

The J gene is TRBJ2-3, the V gene TRBV2; TRBD1 matches at 8 bases. V lost 7 bases to trimming and J lost 4 bases; unmatched junction nucleotides: 4. CDR3 length equals 13 residues. CDR1 SNHLY and CDR2 FYNNEI come from the germline V gene. The CDR3 DNA reads as TGTGCCAGCACACTACAGGGGGCAGATACGCAGTATTTT. Protein: CASTLQGADTQYF.

The chain has TRBV18 and TRBJ2-1; D might be TRBD2 (5 bases). V was trimmed by 6 bases and J by 6 bases, leaving 21 bases between them. CDR3 length: 16 residues. Germline V gene sequence: CDR1 KGHSH, CDR2 LQKENI. The DNA of the CDR3 is TGTGCCAGCTCTCCTTGGACCGGGGAAGTGGGCAATGAGCAGTTCTTC. It codes for CASSPWTGEVGNEQFF.

The J gene is TRBJ2-1, the V gene TRBV11-2; TRBD2 agrees at 7 bases. CDR1 and CDR2 (germline): SGHAT, FQNNGV. The CDR3 is 14 residues long. The V and J ends lost 4 bases and 9 bases, in that order; junction bases with no gene match: 9. Here the CDR3 reads CASSSSYSGGEQFF. DNA for the CDR3: TGTGCCAGCAGCTCCTCCTACTCGGGAGGTGAGCAGTTCTTC. Drawing the rest from reference TRBV11-2 and TRBJ2-1, the complete variable domain is EAGVAQSPRYKIIEKRQSVAFWCNPISGHATLYWYQQILGQGPKLLIQFQNNGVVDDSQLPKDRFSAERLKGVDSTLKIQPAKLEDSAVYLCASSSSYSGGEQFFGPGTRLTVL.

The chain links TRBV28 to TRBJ1-6; TRBD1 might be the D (6 bases). In germline, CDR1 is MDHEN, CDR2 SYDVKM. Deletions cut 10 bases from V and 4 bases from J, with 11 bases between. This CDR3 is 13 amino acids long. DNA for the CDR3: TGTGCCACCGGGACACTGTATAATTCACCCCTCCACTTT. Translated, it gives CATGTLYNSPLHF.

V usage is TRBV19 and J usage is TRBJ2-7, with 8 bases lining up with TRBD2. J gave up 1 base and V 9 bases, and 11 bases lay outside the gene matches. The CDR3 is 15 amino acids. Per germline, CDR1 LNHDA and CDR2 SQIVND (reference sequence). CDR3 DNA sequence: TGTGCCAGCAGGGAGGGGACTAGTGTGTCCTACGAGCAGTACTTC. This translates into CASREGTSVSYEQYF.

The chain links TRBV5-6 to TRBJ1-2; 7 positions agree with TRBD1. J gave up 4 bases and V 3 bases, and 6 bases lay outside the gene matches. There are 14 residues in the CDR3. Germline lookup yields CDR1 SGHDT and CDR2 YYEEEE. CDR3 region: CASSSRRDSYGYTF. The CDR3 bases are TGTGCCAGCAGCTCCCGCCGGGACAGCTATGGCTACACCTTC.

The CDR3, as DNA: TGCGCCAGCAGTGAGTTGCCAGGGTCGGGAAACACCATATATTTT. It translates to CASSELPGSGNTIYF. The chain carries TRBV10-2 and TRBJ1-3, with D perhaps matching TRBD1 (5 bases). V lost 1 base, J lost 4 bases, and 11 bases lay in between. From germline, CDR1 is WSHSY and CDR2 SAAADI. The CDR3 has 15 amino acids.

V and J are TRBV9 and TRBJ2-1; D perhaps matches TRBD1 (6 bases). There are 16 residues in the CDR3. Trimming shortened V by 5 bases and J by 5 bases, and 20 bases separated the two germline ends. The germline CDR1 and CDR2 sequences are SGDLS and YYNGEE. CDR3 residues: CASSQDSGAIHNEQFF. In DNA form, the CDR3 reads TGTGCCAGCAGTCAAGACTCAGGGGCTATCCACAATGAGCAGTTCTTC.